The 10 T cell receptor beta chains given below trace back to one sample, sequenced in a study of blood T cells in healthy people across ages. Primers used in a second PCR of about 6 to 11 cycles were a sample-barcoded 5' primer and a J-beta primer mix. TCRdb reanalysed the 5' RACE reads using MiXCR and keeps one entry per CDR3 protein. The sample shows approximately 1.5 million distinct CDR3 sequences, approximately 32% of them seen only once. The material sequenced was blood. The source of these receptors is a woman in her 30s in good health.

On this clonotype: At one end the junction does not follow the germline gene, possibly because of a read error. This CDR3 reads CSAKDGNYGYTF. For the CDR3, the DNA is TGCAGTGCTAAGGACGGGAACTATGGTTACACCTTC. The chain links TRBV20-1 to TRBJ1-2, with unresolved D. The germline gives CDR1 DFQATT, CDR2 SNEGSKA (reference sequence). The CDR3 consists of 12 residues.

The chain has TRBV7-3 and TRBJ2-1, with 8 bases fitting TRBD2. Germline V CDR1 and CDR2: SGHTA, FQGTGA. CDR3 length equals 17 residues. J gave up 6 bases and V 4 bases, and 14 bases lay outside the gene matches. Written as DNA, the CDR3 is TGTGCCAGCAGCTCCCGCGGGAGCGGGAGAAGAGGCAATGAGCAGTTCTTC. Its protein is CASSSRGSGRRGNEQFF. The full variable domain, with the rest looked up from reference TRBV7-3 and TRBJ2-1, is GAGVSQTPSNKVTEKGKYVELRCDPISGHTALYWYRQSLGQGPEFLIYFQGTGAADDSGLPNDRFFAVRPEGSVSTLKIQRTERGDSAVYLCASSSRGSGRRGNEQFFGPGTRLTVL.

The genes are TRBV5-5 and TRBJ2-5; possible D gene TRBD1, 5 bases. Germline CDR1 and CDR2: SGHKS and YYEKEE (reference sequence). V lost 0 bases to trimming and J lost 11 bases, with 11 bases between them. This CDR3 region has 12 residues. The CDR3 loop is CASSLESAGQYF. DNA for the CDR3: TGTGCCAGCAGCTTGGAGAGCGCAGGGCAGTACTTC.

There are many counts of this clonotype. The chain couples TRBV20-1 to TRBJ2-3; tentative D call: TRBD2 (6 bases). V was clipped by 3 bases and J by 4 bases, with 14 bases between them. This CDR3 comprises 14 residues. Germline values: CDR1 DFQATT, CDR2 SNEGSKA (reference sequence). CDR3 region: CSARGGPRPDTQYF. The CDR3 DNA sequence: TGCAGTGCTAGGGGGGGACCCAGGCCAGATACGCAGTATTTT.

This clonotype was counted only a few times. V and J are TRBV20-1 and TRBJ2-3, with D possibly matching TRBD2 (7 bases). CDR1 and CDR2 from the germline V gene are DFQATT and SNEGSKA (reference sequence). V was trimmed by 7 bases and J by 1 base, leaving 15 bases between them. The CDR3 sequence is 14 residues long. CDR3 nucleotides: TGCAGTGGGCTAGGAGGGGGGGGCACAGATACGCAGTATTTT. Translated: CSGLGGGGTDTQYF.

Regarding this clonotype: Possible read error: a much larger clone is one base away. The rearrangement joins TRBV4-1 to TRBJ2-5, with 7 bases matching TRBD2. The CDR3 length is 14 residues. The V gene end was trimmed by 1 base and the J gene end by 11 bases; junction bases not matched to a gene: 10. Germline V gene sequence: CDR1 MGHRA, CDR2 YSYEKL. CDR3 protein: CASSQAGVRREQYF. In DNA, the CDR3 is TGCGCCAGCAGCCAAGCGGGGGTTCGGCGGGAGCAGTACTTC.

This clonotype came up once. The CDR3 spells CASSLAAEYTEAFF. The CDR3 bases are TGCGCCAGCAGCTTGGCGGCGGAGTACACTGAAGCTTTCTTT. V is TRBV5-1 and J is TRBJ1-1; D is unresolved. The CDR3 has 14 amino acids. V was pared by 0 bases and J by 3 bases, with 9 bases between. The germline V gene has CDR1 SGHRS and CDR2 YFSETQ.

The table lists this clonotype with a count of one. V is TRBV7-3 and J is TRBJ2-1, with 10 bases fitting TRBD1. J lost 8 bases, V lost 4 bases, and 5 bases had no gene match. CDR1 and CDR2 from the germline V gene are SGHTA and FQGTGA. This CDR3 comprises 14 residues. Here the CDR3 DNA reads TGTGCCAGCAGCTATGGGACAGGGGACGATGAGCAGTTCTTC. Protein: CASSYGTGDDEQFF.

This clonotype was detected a few times. This sequence joins TRBV7-9 and TRBJ2-6; D unclear. Germline V lookup: CDR1 SEHNR, CDR2 FQNEAQ (reference sequence). Trimming shortened V by 4 bases and J by 0 bases, and 10 bases separated the two germline ends. This CDR3 region has 16 residues. This chain's CDR3 is CASSSRAYSGANVLTF. The CDR3 region has the DNA TGTGCCAGCAGCTCTAGGGCCTACTCTGGGGCCAACGTCCTGACTTTC.

The chain links TRBV3-1 to TRBJ2-3; the D is unclear. Looked up from germline, CDR1 is LGHDT and CDR2 is YNNKEL (reference sequence). The CDR3 contains 15 residues. The V gene lost 2 bases and the J gene lost 0 bases, with 9 bases spanning the gap. CDR3 nucleotide sequence: TGTGCCAGCAGCCAAATGCAGGTCAGCACAGATACGCAGTATTTT. Translating it yields CASSQMQVSTDTQYF.